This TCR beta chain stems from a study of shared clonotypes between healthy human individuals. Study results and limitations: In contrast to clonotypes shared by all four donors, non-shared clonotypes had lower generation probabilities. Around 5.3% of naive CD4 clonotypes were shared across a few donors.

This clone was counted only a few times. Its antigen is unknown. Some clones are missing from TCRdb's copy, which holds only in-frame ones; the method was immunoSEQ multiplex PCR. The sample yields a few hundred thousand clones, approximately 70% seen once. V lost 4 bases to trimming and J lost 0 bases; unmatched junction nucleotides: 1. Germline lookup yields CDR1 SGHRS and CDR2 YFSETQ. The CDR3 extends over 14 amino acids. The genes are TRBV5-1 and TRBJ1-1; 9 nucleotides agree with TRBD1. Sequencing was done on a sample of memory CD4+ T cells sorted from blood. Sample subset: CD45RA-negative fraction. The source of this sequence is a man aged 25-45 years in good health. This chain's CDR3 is CASSRDRVNTEAFF. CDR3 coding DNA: TGCGCCAGCAGCAGGGACAGGGTGAACACTGAAGCTTTCTTT.